This TCR beta chain was retrieved from a study of T cell responses to AZD1222 COVID-19 vaccine. Comment on this clone: What it recognizes is unknown.

Study outcomes and limitations: Targeting of unmutated variant regions was reportedly seen in nearly half of spike-specific TCRs.

Analysis merged second doses at about 4 or about 12 weeks. Repertoires were generated with immunoSEQ multiplex PCR, while TCRdb's copy carries only in-frame clones and drops some. This table has 150,000 to 200,000 clones, about nine tenths appearing once. This clonotype was sampled from an adult who received the AZD1222 COVID-19 vaccine. Sequenced here: peripheral blood, sampled 28 days after the second AZD1222 dose.

The DNA of the CDR3 is TGTGCCAGTAGCTCCGACCGGTCAGCGGAAAATTACAATGAAGTGCAGTTCTTC. Translating gives CASSSDRSAENYNEVQFF. J is TRBJ2-1 and V is TRBV19, with D perhaps matching TRBD2 (5 bases). Germline CDR1 reads LNHDA; CDR2 reads SQIVND (reference sequence). CDR3 length: 18 amino acids. Trimming pared 6 bases from V and 12 bases from J, leaving 33 bases between.